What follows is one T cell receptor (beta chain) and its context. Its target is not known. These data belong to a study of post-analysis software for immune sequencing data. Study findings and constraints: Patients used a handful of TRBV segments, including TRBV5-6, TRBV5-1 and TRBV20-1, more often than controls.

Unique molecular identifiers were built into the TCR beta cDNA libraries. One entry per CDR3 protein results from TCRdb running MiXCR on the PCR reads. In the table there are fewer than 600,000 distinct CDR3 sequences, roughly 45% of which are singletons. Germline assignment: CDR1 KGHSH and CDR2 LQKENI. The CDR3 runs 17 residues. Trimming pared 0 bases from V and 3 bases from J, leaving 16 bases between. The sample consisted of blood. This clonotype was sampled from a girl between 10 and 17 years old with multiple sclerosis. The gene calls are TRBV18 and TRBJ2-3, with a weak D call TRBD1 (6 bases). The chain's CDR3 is CASSPPTSGARTDTQYF. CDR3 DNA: TGTGCCAGCTCACCACCTACTTCAGGGGCCAGAACAGATACGCAGTATTTT.